This is a list of T cell receptor beta chains from one sample in a study of blood T cell repertoires in COVID-19. Sequencing used immunoSEQ multiplex PCR; TCRdb keeps in-frame clones, though not all of them. The data hold around 44,000 clones, with about nine tenths observed a single time. Sequencing used peripheral blood. Receptor source: a human donor in a cohort sampled during active COVID-19. CDR3s include the opening cysteine and the closing phenylalanine or tryptophan. Each record gives: clone size, D gene, V gene, J gene, CDR3 DNA, CDR3 protein. D genes are given only for firm matches. The size entry is marked missing in some rows and otherwise reads once, few, many or a size class.

clone_size: NA
d_call: NA
v_call: TRBV7-2
j_call: TRBJ2-2
cdr3_nt: TGTGCCAGCAGCTTAGCCCCACAGGCCACCGGGGAGCTGTTTTTT
cdr3_aa: CASSLAPQATGELFF

clone_size: NA
d_call: TRBD1
v_call: TRBV5-1
j_call: TRBJ2-5
cdr3_nt: TGCGCCAGCAGCTTATCGACAGGGGCCAACCCAAGAGAGACCCAGTACTTC
cdr3_aa: CASSLSTGANPRETQYF

clone_size: NA
d_call: NA
v_call: TRBV18
j_call: TRBJ2-1
cdr3_nt: TGTGCCAGCTCACCACGGTTGGCGGGGACCTACAATGAGCAGTTCTTC
cdr3_aa: CASSPRLAGTYNEQFF

clone_size: NA
d_call: NA
v_call: TRBV11-2
j_call: TRBJ1-2
cdr3_nt: TGTGCCAGCAGCTTAAAGGGCAGCGAGGGCTATGGCTACACCTTC
cdr3_aa: CASSLKGSEGYGYTF

clone_size: once
d_call: NA
v_call: TRBV11-2
j_call: TRBJ2-2
cdr3_nt: TGTGCCAGCAGCCGGAATAGTGGGCCATACGCGAACACCGGGGAGCTGTTTTTT
cdr3_aa: CASSRNSGPYANTGELFF

clone_size: NA
d_call: TRBD2
v_call: TRBV28
j_call: TRBJ2-7
cdr3_nt: TGTGCCAGCAGATTGAGGACTAGCGGGATTTCCTACGAGCAGTACTTC
cdr3_aa: CASRLRTSGISYEQYF

clone_size: once
d_call: TRBD2
v_call: TRBV5-6
j_call: TRBJ2-4
cdr3_nt: TGTGCCAGCAGCTTGTTGCGGGAGGGCCCCAAAAACATTCAGTACTTC
cdr3_aa: CASSLLREGPKNIQYF

clone_size: NA
d_call: TRBD1
v_call: TRBV10-3
j_call: TRBJ1-2
cdr3_nt: TGTGCCATCAGTGCCCGGGACAGGTCGAACTATGGCTACACCTTC
cdr3_aa: CAISARDRSNYGYTF

clone_size: once
d_call: NA
v_call: TRBV25-1
j_call: TRBJ1-2
cdr3_nt: TGTGCCAGCAGTGACCGCTTTAGCTATGGCTACACCTTC
cdr3_aa: CASSDRFSYGYTF

clone_size: NA
d_call: NA
v_call: TRBV19
j_call: TRBJ1-3
cdr3_nt: TGTGCCACAAGACAGCCCGGAGGGAACACCATATATTTT
cdr3_aa: CATRQPGGNTIYF

clone_size: NA
d_call: NA
v_call: TRBV11-3
j_call: TRBJ2-1
cdr3_nt: TGTGCCAGCAGCGTCACGCGGAATGAGCAGTTCTTC
cdr3_aa: CASSVTRNEQFF

clone_size: once
d_call: NA
v_call: TRBV28
j_call: TRBJ2-3
cdr3_nt: TGTGCCAGCTTCCTTAAATTCACAGATACGCAGTATTTT
cdr3_aa: CASFLKFTDTQYF